Following are 16 T cell receptor beta chains from one sample sequenced in a study of OX40 agonist ivuxolimab in advanced cancers. Using immunoSEQ multiplex PCR, the repertoire was profiled, and TCRdb retains in-frame clones only, with some absent. The table includes approximately 54,000 clones, 88% detected once. The source was CD4+ or CD8+ T cells sorted from blood, collected in a trial of the OX40 agonist ivuxolimab. The receptors were sampled from an adult with an advanced solid tumor such as melanoma, head and neck, liver or kidney cancer.

This chain connects TRBV28 to TRBJ2-5; TRBD1 might be the D (6 bases). The germline gives CDR1 MDHEN, CDR2 SYDVKM. This CDR3 contains 13 residues. Deletions cut 2 bases from V and 4 bases from J, with 8 bases between. The CDR3 loop reads CASSLQGTETQYF. CDR3 coding DNA: TGTGCCAGCAGTTTACAGGGGACAGAGACCCAGTACTTC.

CDR3 bases: TGTGCCAGCTCACCCAGGGCCTTATATAATTCACCCCTCCACTTT. Its protein product is CASSPRALYNSPLHF. The rearrangement links TRBV18 to TRBJ1-6; tentative D call: TRBD1 (5 bases). The germline V gene has CDR1 KGHSH and CDR2 LQKENI. The CDR3 has 15 amino acids. The ends were cut back, 3 bases at V and 4 bases at J, with 10 bases in the middle.

The CDR3 DNA reads as TGTGCCAGCAGAGCAAGTGGGATCCCTGGGGCCAACGTCCTGACTTTC. Amino acid sequence: CASRASGIPGANVLTF. The rearrangement joins TRBV7-8 to TRBJ2-6, with D uncertain. Per germline, CDR1 SGHVS and CDR2 FQNEAQ. Trimming removed 6 bases from V and 2 bases from J, with 14 bases in between. There are 16 residues in the CDR3.

The chain has TRBV2 and TRBJ2-2; TRBD2 aligns across 12 bases. Germline CDR1 is SNHLY and CDR2 is FYNNEI. The CDR3 extends over 14 amino acids. The J segment lost 7 bases and the V segment lost 7 bases, leaving 4 bases of the junction unmatched. CDR3 region: CASTLGLAGGELFF. The CDR3 nucleotides are TGTGCCAGCACTCTGGGACTAGCGGGCGGGGAGCTGTTTTTT.

The genes are TRBV28 and TRBJ1-2; no clear D gene. From germline, CDR1 is MDHEN and CDR2 SYDVKM. V gave up 1 base and J gave up 5 bases, with 5 bases separating them. The CDR3 is made up of 12 amino acids. CDR3 region: CASSLSQYGYTF. The CDR3 nucleotides read TGTGCCAGCAGTTTATCACAGTATGGCTACACCTTC.

J is TRBJ2-7 and V is TRBV30; D is undetermined. The V end lost 3 bases, the J end lost 1 base, and 13 bases lay between the germline ends. CDR3 length: 14 residues. Per germline, CDR1 GTSNPN and CDR2 SVGIG (reference sequence). CDR3 region: CAWRVRPRSYEQYF. The CDR3 DNA sequence: TGTGCCTGGAGGGTACGGCCTCGTTCCTACGAGCAGTACTTC.

The chain links TRBV7-3 to TRBJ2-3; 7 bases line up with TRBD2. Germline lookup yields CDR1 SGHTA and CDR2 FQGTGA. V shed 5 bases, J shed 14 bases, and the junction held 13 bases outside the gene matches. The CDR3 sequence is 13 residues long. The CDR3 bases are TGTGCCAGCAGCCGGGCGGGGGATCGCCCTGCGTATTTT. As protein: CASSRAGDRPAYF. The full variable domain, in which reference TRBV7-3 and TRBJ2-3 provide the parts outside the CDR3, is GAGVSQTPSNKVTEKGKYVELRCDPISGHTALYWYRQSLGQGPEFLIYFQGTGAADDSGLPNDRFFAVRPEGSVSTLKIQRTERGDSAVYLCASSRAGDRPAYFGPGTRLTVL.

This chain uses TRBV7-6 with TRBJ2-1; 9 positions agree with TRBD2. The germline V gene has CDR1 SGHVS and CDR2 FNYEAQ. This CDR3 has 14 residues. V lost 0 bases, J lost 9 bases, and 3 bases stayed unmatched. The CDR3, as DNA: TGTGCCAGCAGCTTAGCCGGCGGGGGGGGTGAGCAGTTCTTC. Amino acids: CASSLAGGGGEQFF.

The chain couples TRBV27 to TRBJ1-4, with a weak D call TRBD1 (5 bases). The V and J ends lost 2 bases and 8 bases respectively, with 15 bases between them. Germline values: CDR1 MNHEY, CDR2 SMNVEV (reference sequence). CDR3 length equals 15 residues. CDR3 nucleotides: TGTGCCAGCAGTTTAGGGGACCCTCTGAGGGAAAAACTGTTTTTT. Translated, it gives CASSLGDPLREKLFF.

By frequency in the sample, this clone is medium-sized. The chain is built from TRBV27 and TRBJ1-4; D is unresolved. Germline V gene lookup returns CDR1 MNHEY and CDR2 SMNVEV (reference sequence). The V gene lost 5 bases and the J gene lost 2 bases, with 12 bases spanning the gap. The CDR3 has 15 residues. The CDR3, as DNA: TGTGCCAGCAGTCCGGCCGGGATTACTAATGAAAAACTGTTTTTT. It specifies CASSPAGITNEKLFF.

The chain combines TRBV29-1 with TRBJ2-1; D is possibly TRBD2 (5 bases). V lost 4 bases and J lost 6, with 19 bases in between. Germline V lookup: CDR1 SQVTM, CDR2 ANQGSEA. The CDR3 extends over 15 amino acids. In DNA, the CDR3 is TGCAGCGTTGTCCCCGTCCGCGGGTCAAGCAATGAGCAGTTCTTC. Protein product: CSVVPVRGSSNEQFF.

The chain recombines TRBV6-1 with TRBJ2-1; D call uncertain. The germline CDR1 and CDR2 sequences are MNHNS and SASEGT. Trimming pared 9 bases from V and 0 bases from J, leaving 15 bases between. The CDR3 totals 15 residues. This CDR3 reads CASFRSGPSYNEQFF. CDR3 nucleotides: TGTGCCAGTTTCAGGTCCGGGCCCTCCTACAATGAGCAGTTCTTC.

This chain connects TRBV18 to TRBJ2-7, with a possible D match to TRBD2 (6 bases). Trimming cost V 4 bases and J 0 bases, with 13 bases left between them. CDR3 length: 15 residues. Germline V lookup: CDR1 KGHSH, CDR2 LQKENI. The DNA for the CDR3 is TGTGCCAGCTCACAGGGACTCCAACCCTCCTACGAGCAGTACTTC. Translated: CASSQGLQPSYEQYF.

The CDR3 reads CGTRYTGELFF. CDR3 nucleotides: TGCGGCACTCGTTACACCGGGGAGCTGTTTTTT. The rearrangement joins TRBV20-1 to TRBJ2-2; unclear D gene. The CDR3 loop spans 11 amino acids. Germline V gene data show CDR1 as DFQATT and CDR2 as SNEGSKA (reference sequence).

This clone was detected once. The J gene is TRBJ2-7, the V gene TRBV5-6; D is ambiguous. Germline loops: CDR1 SGHDT, CDR2 YYEEEE. V was pared by 2 bases and J by 6 bases, with 12 bases between. There are 13 residues in the CDR3. The CDR3 here is CASSLVSVGEQYF. The CDR3 nucleotides read TGTGCCAGCAGCTTAGTTTCTGTCGGCGAGCAGTACTTC. The entire variable domain, with the rest obtained from reference TRBV5-6 and TRBJ2-7, is as follows: DAGVTQSPTHLIKTRGQQVTLRCSPKSGHDTVSWYQQALGQGPQFIFQYYEEEERQRGNFPDRFSGHQFPNYSSELNVNALLLGDSALYLCASSLVSVGEQYFGPGTRLTVT.

The V call is TRBV7-2, the J call TRBJ2-7; the match to TRBD2 covers 7 bases. CDR1 and CDR2 from the germline V gene are SGHTA and FQGNSA. V was clipped by 5 bases and J by 4 bases; unmatched bases: 11. The CDR3 has 15 residues. CDR3 nucleotide sequence: TGTGCCAGCAGCCCGCGGGAGCTTACAAGATACGAGCAGTACTTC. It yields the protein CASSPRELTRYEQYF.